Below, 27 T cell receptor beta chains from the same sample are listed, as sequenced in a study of OX40 agonist ivuxolimab in advanced cancers. Profiled with immunoSEQ multiplex PCR; TCRdb holds only in-frame clones, not every one. The sample yields some 74,000 clones, 85% to 90% seen once. The sequencing here drew on CD4+ or CD8+ T cells sorted from blood, taken in a trial of the OX40 agonist ivuxolimab. The receptor source for this set is an adult with an advanced solid tumor such as melanoma, head and neck, liver or kidney cancer.

J is TRBJ1-3 and V is TRBV5-4; a weak D match, TRBD1 (5 bases). Germline CDR1 is SGHNT and CDR2 is YYREEE (reference sequence). This CDR3 spans 15 amino acids. Trimming took off 4 bases at V and 4 bases at J, with 15 bases between the two ends. CDR3: CASSVQRGAGNTIYF. The CDR3 DNA sequence: TGTGCCAGCAGCGTCCAAAGGGGCGCGGGAAACACCATATATTTT.

The chain recombines TRBV5-1 with TRBJ2-1; tentatively, D is TRBD2 (6 bases). With 3 bases removed from V and 2 bases from J, the gap between germline ends came to 12 bases. The CDR3 is 15 amino acids. Germline V lookup: CDR1 SGHRS, CDR2 YFSETQ. CDR3 protein: CASSSTGEPYNEQFF. CDR3 bases: TGCGCCAGCAGCTCGACGGGGGAACCCTACAATGAGCAGTTCTTC.

The chain couples TRBV23-1 to TRBJ2-2, with 7 bases identical to TRBD1. TRBV23-1 is flagged as an ORF with uncertain function. The CDR3 consists of 12 residues. V was clipped by 11 bases and J by 6 bases; unmatched bases: 6. The CDR3 loop is CACQGGPGELFF. In DNA, the CDR3 is TGCGCCTGCCAAGGGGGCCCCGGGGAGCTGTTTTTT.

The CDR3 region is CASSARDMSIRTDTQYF. In nucleotides, the CDR3 is TGTGCCAGTAGCGCAAGGGATATGTCCATACGCACAGATACGCAGTATTTT. This sequence joins TRBV19 and TRBJ2-3; D is uncertain. The CDR3 has 17 amino acids. Germline CDR1 LNHDA, CDR2 SQIVND (reference sequence). Trimming left V 6 bases short and J 1 base short, with 20 bases between.

The rearrangement links TRBV4-2 to TRBJ2-1, with TRBD2 identical over 7 bases. Germline V gene data show CDR1 as LGHNA and CDR2 as YNFKEQ. The CDR3 spans 17 residues. V shed 1 base and J 2 bases; nucleotides not matched to a gene: 8. CDR3 DNA sequence: TGTGCCAGCAGCCAAGGTACCGCTAGCGGCCCCTACAATGAGCAGTTCTTC. Residues: CASSQGTASGPYNEQFF.

V gene TRBV9 combines with J gene TRBJ2-5; 7 positions agree with TRBD2. Germline V CDR1 and CDR2: SGDLS, YYNGEE. Trimming removed 0 bases from V and 3 bases from J; junction bases left unmatched: 11. The CDR3 length is 17 residues. This chain's CDR3 is CASSVASSGIGEETQYF. DNA of the CDR3: TGTGCCAGCAGCGTAGCGTCAAGCGGGATTGGAGAAGAGACCCAGTACTTC.

The chain links TRBV7-6 to TRBJ2-2; possibly TRBD1 or TRBD2 for D (5 bases each). V dropped 6 bases and J dropped 7 bases, with 12 bases sitting between them. CDR1 is SGHVS and CDR2 is FNYEAQ in the germline V gene. This CDR3 region has 13 residues. The CDR3: CASRAGTHGELFF. In DNA, the CDR3 is TGTGCCAGCAGGGCCGGGACCCACGGGGAGCTGTTTTTT.

V is TRBV19 and J is TRBJ1-2; 7 bases are a match to TRBD1. The V gene end was trimmed by 7 bases and the J gene end by 4 bases; junction bases not matched to a gene: 9. Per germline, CDR1 LNHDA and CDR2 SQIVND (reference sequence). The CDR3 runs to 14 residues. The CDR3: CASNDRAPSYGYTF. The DNA of the CDR3 is TGTGCCAGTAATGACAGGGCTCCCTCCTATGGCTACACCTTC.

The chain links TRBV2 to TRBJ2-5; 7 positions agree with TRBD2. This CDR3 spans 13 amino acids. Germline V gives CDR1 SNHLY, CDR2 FYNNEI. V shed 7 bases and J 5 bases; nucleotides not matched to a gene: 7. CDR3 amino acids: CASKWREQETQYF. CDR3 in DNA: TGTGCCAGCAAGTGGCGGGAGCAGGAGACCCAGTACTTC.

The chain recombines TRBV7-2 with TRBJ2-5, with D perhaps matching TRBD1 (5 bases). V was trimmed by 2 bases and J by 7 bases, leaving 11 bases between them. Per germline, CDR1 SGHTA and CDR2 FQGNSA. This CDR3 spans 13 amino acids. This CDR3 reads CASSLTPQGTQYF. As DNA, the CDR3 is TGTGCCAGCAGCTTAACACCCCAGGGGACCCAGTACTTC.

V gene TRBV2 combines with J gene TRBJ2-3; weak D call: TRBD2 (5 bases). The V gene's germline CDR1 is SNHLY and CDR2 FYNNEI. V lost 8 bases, J lost 1 base, and 16 bases lay in between. There are 15 residues in the CDR3. CDR3 DNA: TGTGCCAGCGGGAGAGGGCCAACGGGCACAGATACGCAGTATTTT. It yields the protein CASGRGPTGTDTQYF.

The chain couples TRBV5-4 to TRBJ2-5; 8 bases line up with TRBD2. The J call may be wrong; the DNA end is better matched by TRBJ2-7. Germline assignment: CDR1 SGHNT and CDR2 YYREEE (reference sequence). The CDR3 sequence is 16 residues long. The CDR3 sequence: CASSLALAGLSYEQYF. The DNA for the CDR3 is TGTGCCAGCAGCTTGGCCTTAGCGGGGCTCTCCTACGAGCAGTACTTC.

This clone was recorded only once. The rearrangement uses TRBV6-5 and TRBJ2-1; D is possibly TRBD2 (6 bases). V lost 0 bases, J lost 4 bases, and 10 bases lay in between. The CDR3 has 15 residues. The germline V gene has CDR1 MNHEY and CDR2 SVGAGI. This chain's CDR3 is CASSYSTGTYNEQFF. The DNA of the CDR3 is TGTGCCAGCAGTTACTCGACCGGGACTTACAATGAGCAGTTCTTC.

V and J are TRBV19 and TRBJ1-4; D perhaps matches TRBD1 (6 bases). V lost 7 bases and J 6 bases, leaving 12 bases between the germline ends. The CDR3 sequence is 13 residues long. Germline CDR1 is LNHDA and CDR2 is SQIVND (reference sequence). The CDR3 bases are TGTGCCAGTATAGGACAGCCATATGAAAAACTGTTTTTT. Its protein is CASIGQPYEKLFF.

The chain employs TRBV11-2 and TRBJ2-5, with 7 bases matching TRBD1. The CDR3 has 14 residues. Losses at the gene ends were 1 base for V and 7 bases for J; bases not matched to a gene: 6. CDR1 and CDR2 (germline): SGHAT, FQNNGV. The chain's CDR3 is CASSLGTGKGTQYF. For the CDR3, the DNA is TGTGCCAGCAGCTTAGGGACAGGAAAAGGGACCCAGTACTTC.

This clone was seen more than once but under ten times. This chain connects TRBV10-1 to TRBJ2-7; weak D call: TRBD2 (7 bases). The germline CDR1 and CDR2 sequences are WNHNN and SYGVQD (reference sequence). The germline V and J ends were trimmed by 9 bases and 6 bases, with 21 bases remaining between them. CDR3 length equals 14 residues. CDR3 in amino acids: CASTRGGAEAEQYF. CDR3 in DNA: TGCGCCAGTACACGAGGGGGGGCCGAGGCCGAGCAGTACTTC.

The chain is built from TRBV6-1 and TRBJ2-7; 9 nucleotides agree with TRBD2. Germline assignment: CDR1 MNHNS and CDR2 SASEGT. After removal of 5 bases from V and 2 bases from J, the junction contained 7 bases not matched to a gene. The CDR3 spans 15 residues. CDR3 amino acids: CASSRGLATTYEQYF. CDR3 sequence (DNA): TGTGCCAGCAGTAGGGGACTAGCAACTACCTACGAGCAGTACTTC.

This clone was detected only a few times. The rearrangement uses TRBV14 and TRBJ2-1; 13 bases are shared with TRBD2. The CDR3 runs 17 residues. Germline lookup yields CDR1 SGHDN and CDR2 FVKESK. V shed 0 bases and J 6 bases; nucleotides not matched to a gene: 5. CDR3 sequence (DNA): TGTGCCAGCAGCCAAGATCGGACTAGCGGGGGCGGCAATGAGCAGTTCTTC. Translation: CASSQDRTSGGGNEQFF.

In its sample, this clone was seen once. This chain uses TRBV7-2 with TRBJ1-4; D not resolved. There are 12 residues in the CDR3. The germline V gene has CDR1 SGHTA and CDR2 FQGNSA. The V gene lost 3 bases and the J gene lost 4 bases, with 3 bases spanning the gap. DNA of the CDR3: TGTGCCAGCAGCTTGGGTAATGAAAAACTGTTTTTT. Translation gives CASSLGNEKLFF.

The chain is built from TRBV11-2 and TRBJ2-2, with 10 nucleotides matching TRBD2. V dropped 10 bases and J dropped 5; count of bases not matched to a gene: 13. CDR1 is SGHAT and CDR2 is FQNNGV in the germline V gene. The CDR3 loop spans 16 amino acids. The CDR3 spells CAIPRGLAGVTGELFF. The CDR3 DNA reads TGTGCCATCCCGCGAGGGCTAGCGGGGGTGACCGGGGAGCTGTTTTTT.

This chain uses TRBV10-1 with TRBJ2-1; the D is unclear. Germline V gene lookup returns CDR1 WNHNN and CDR2 SYGVQD (reference sequence). The CDR3 contains 11 residues. The V end lost 10 bases, the J end lost 5 bases, and 9 bases lay between the germline ends. The DNA of the CDR3 is TGCGCCAACTCTACTGACAATGAGCAGTTCTTC. It yields the protein CANSTDNEQFF.

The chain carries TRBV10-3 and TRBJ1-6; D not certain. Germline values: CDR1 ENHRY, CDR2 SYGVKD. Deletions cut 2 bases from V and 10 bases from J, with 18 bases between. The CDR3 sequence is 16 residues long. CDR3 residues: CAISEVPHGLGSPLHF. For the CDR3, the DNA is TGTGCCATCAGTGAGGTACCACACGGCCTTGGGTCACCCCTCCACTTT.

The chain couples TRBV28 to TRBJ1-5; D ambiguous. The V gene's germline CDR1 is MDHEN and CDR2 SYDVKM. V lost 2 bases to trimming and J lost 1 base, with 3 bases between them. The CDR3 totals 13 residues. In DNA form, the CDR3 reads TGTGCCAGCAGTTTAGACAGCAATCAGCCCCAGCATTTT. It is translated as CASSLDSNQPQHF.

The chain couples TRBV14 to TRBJ2-5, with 7 bases aligning to TRBD1. Unmatched junction bases numbered 3, after V lost 0 bases and J lost 5 bases. The CDR3 contains 14 residues. CDR1 is SGHDN and CDR2 is FVKESK in the germline V gene. CDR3 region: CASSQDIGGETQYF. CDR3 bases: TGTGCCAGCAGCCAAGACATAGGGGGCGAGACCCAGTACTTC.

Regarding this clone: Distinct nucleotide sequences in the sample also encode this CDR3. The CDR3: CASSLEETQYF. DNA of the CDR3: TGCGCCAGCAGCTTGGAAGAGACCCAGTACTTC. The V and J genes are TRBV5-1 and TRBJ2-5; unclear D gene. Germline CDR1 is SGHRS and CDR2 is YFSETQ. The V end lost 0 bases, the J end lost 3 bases, and 0 bases lay between the germline ends. This CDR3 has 11 residues.

The rearrangement links TRBV6-1 to TRBJ1-1; maybe TRBD1 (5 bases). Per the germline V gene, CDR1 is MNHNS and CDR2 is SASEGT. CDR3 length: 14 amino acids. V lost 0 bases to trimming and J lost 5 bases, with 10 bases between them. The CDR3: CASSEARGGTEAFF. The CDR3 region has the DNA TGTGCCAGCAGTGAAGCAAGGGGAGGGACTGAAGCTTTCTTT.

This chain connects TRBV7-2 to TRBJ1-3, with 10 bases that match TRBD1. CDR3 length equals 17 residues. Germline CDR1 SGHTA, CDR2 FQGNSA. V was pared by 1 base and J by 0 bases, with 3 bases of the junction left unmatched. The CDR3 bases are TGTGCCAGCAGCTTAGTTGGGACAGGGGCCTCTGGAAACACCATATATTTT. Translating it yields CASSLVGTGASGNTIYF.